These 9 T cell receptor beta chains originate from one sample sequenced in a study of post-analysis software for immune sequencing data (dated by TCRdb to 2013 to 2016). General findings and caveats noted by the study authors: Four to six TRBV segments, including TRBV5-6, TRBV5-1 and TRBV20-1, were significantly more frequent in patients than controls.

The antigens these receptors bind are not known. Library method: PCR. Data came from an Illumina HiSeq 2500. Unique molecular identifiers were incorporated into TCR beta cDNA libraries to reduce PCR and sequencing biases. TCRdb reworked the public reads: Q25 trimming with fastp, MiXCR clone assembly, productive beta chains retained. Each CDR3 protein gets just one entry, which takes the most common genes and DNA from the rows behind it. The sample includes about 560,000 distinct CDR3 sequences, with around 44% observed a single time. Around 1.7% of the sample is taken by the ten largest. The sample was blood. The receptors come from a girl aged 10-17 years with multiple sclerosis.

The rearrangement joins TRBV6-6 to TRBJ2-3, with TRBD2 matching 7 bases. J was trimmed by 0 bases and V by 8 bases; bases with no gene match: 5. The CDR3 is 14 amino acids. Germline assignment: CDR1 MNHNY and CDR2 SVGAGI (reference sequence). As DNA, the CDR3 is TGTGCCAGCCGGGAGGACCGAAGCACAGATACGCAGTATTTT. This gives the protein CASREDRSTDTQYF.

This chain joins TRBV5-1 and TRBJ2-5; TRBD2 is a possible D gene (7 bases). The J call is doubtful: the DNA matches TRBJ2-7 better. The germline gives CDR1 SGHRS, CDR2 YFSETQ. CDR3 length: 15 residues. As DNA, the CDR3 is TGCGCCAGCAGCTTGTTCAAGGGGGGGGACGACGAGCAGTACTTC. Translation gives CASSLFKGGDDEQYF.

The V and J genes are TRBV18 and TRBJ2-6, with D unresolved. The V end was cut by 0 bases, the J end by 0 bases, with 9 bases between. The CDR3 has 17 residues. Germline values: CDR1 KGHSH, CDR2 LQKENI. The CDR3: CASSPPPATSGANVLTF. The CDR3 nucleotides are TGTGCCAGCTCACCACCTCCAGCAACCTCTGGGGCCAACGTCCTGACTTTC.

As DNA, the CDR3 is TGTGCCAGGCGAGGACAGGGTTATGGCTACACCTTC. Translation: CARRGQGYGYTF. V usage is TRBV2 and J usage is TRBJ1-2, with 8 bases matching TRBD1. The trim removed 9 bases at V and 5 bases at J, leaving 5 bases unmatched. CDR3 size: 12 residues. Germline V gene data show CDR1 as SNHLY and CDR2 as FYNNEI.

V is TRBV7-2 and J is TRBJ2-1; 9 bases are shared with TRBD2. From germline, CDR1 is SGHTA and CDR2 FQGNSA. The CDR3 covers 13 residues. The V gene end was trimmed by 5 bases and the J gene end by 6 bases; junction bases not matched to a gene: 2. This CDR3 is CASSRTSANEQFF. For the CDR3, the DNA is TGTGCCAGCAGCAGGACTAGCGCCAATGAGCAGTTCTTC.

This clonotype was counted only a few times. This chain links TRBV29-1 with TRBJ1-2, with D unclear. Germline-derived CDR1 and CDR2 are SQVTM and ANQGSEA. The V end lost 5 bases, the J end lost 5 bases, and 15 bases lay between the germline ends. This CDR3 has 13 residues. CDR3: CSVTGRLSYGYTF. CDR3 sequence (DNA): TGCAGCGTTACCGGACGGTTATCTTATGGCTACACCTTC.

This clonotype was picked up a small number of times. This chain uses TRBV5-1 with TRBJ2-7, with 12 bases that match TRBD2. The CDR3 runs 17 residues. Germline V gives CDR1 SGHRS, CDR2 YFSETQ. V gave up 4 bases and J gave up 2 bases; unmatched junction bases: 10. Here the CDR3 reads CASSPRLAGDPTYEQYF. The CDR3 coding sequence is TGCGCCAGCAGCCCGCGACTAGCGGGAGACCCAACCTACGAGCAGTACTTC.

V is TRBV12-3 or TRBV12-4 and J is TRBJ1-2, with TRBD1 matching 10 bases. After removal of 5 bases from V and 4 bases from J, the junction contained 10 bases not matched to a gene. The CDR3 sequence is 16 residues long. The CDR3 bases are TGTGCCAGCAGTCAATCCGACAGGGGGCTGGTCTATGGCTACACCTTC. Translating it yields CASSQSDRGLVYGYTF.

Turning to this clonotype: One junction end does not reproduce the germline sequence, and a read error may be involved. The rearrangement links TRBV4-1 to TRBJ2-1; 7 nucleotides match TRBD1. CDR1 is MGHRA and CDR2 is YSYEKL in the germline V gene. The CDR3 runs 16 residues. CDR3 DNA sequence: TGCGCCGGCAGCCAAGGGACAGCCCCCTCTTACAATGAGCAGTTCTTC. The encoded protein is CAGSQGTAPSYNEQFF.